Listed here are 8 T cell receptor beta chains from one sample, sequenced in a study of T-cell memory formation after mild COVID-19. TCRdb recomputed calls from the 5' RACE reads with MiXCR, one row per CDR3 protein. The profile shows 450,000 to 650,000 distinct CDR3 sequences, approximately 18% of them singletons. The sequenced sample consisted of PBMCs or a T cell subset sorted from them (not recorded which). The receptors stem from an adult woman who had mild COVID-19 (a few samples of this study predate the infection). Cell type and time point are not known.

The J gene is TRBJ2-1, the V gene TRBV6-2 or TRBV6-3, with D perhaps TRBD2 (6 bases). Trimming shortened V by 8 bases and J by 1 base, and 9 bases separated the two germline ends. The germline gives CDR1 MNHEY, CDR2 SVGEGT. The CDR3 length is 13 residues. The CDR3 here is CASREQSYNEQFF. CDR3 sequence (DNA): TGTGCCAGCCGGGAGCAATCCTACAATGAGCAGTTCTTC.

This clonotype has only a few counts. The chain joins TRBV6-2 or TRBV6-3 to TRBJ1-1; 9 bases line up with TRBD1. Germline V gives CDR1 MNHEY, CDR2 SVGEGT. J was trimmed by 5 bases and V by 6 bases; bases with no gene match: 16. This CDR3 contains 17 residues. CDR3 nucleotide sequence: TGTGCCAGCAGACGCCCACAGGGGGCCCGGAAAGGAACTGAAGCTTTCTTT. Translated: CASRRPQGARKGTEAFF.

J is TRBJ2-7 and V is TRBV6-5; no reliable D call. Looked up from germline, CDR1 is MNHEY and CDR2 is SVGAGI. This CDR3 is 14 amino acids long. V shed 7 bases and J shed 2 bases, with 15 bases lying between them. DNA for the CDR3: TGTGCCAGCACCTTGGGTGTAGGGACCTACGAGCAGTACTTC. Amino acids: CASTLGVGTYEQYF.

The chain recombines TRBV20-1 with TRBJ1-1, with no clear D. In germline, CDR1 is DFQATT, CDR2 SNEGSKA (reference sequence). This CDR3 spans 12 amino acids. CDR3 loop: CREGGMNTEAFF. The DNA of the CDR3 is TGCAGAGAGGGCGGAATGAACACTGAAGCTTTCTTT.

Only a few counts were recorded for this clonotype. This chain connects TRBV2 to TRBJ1-1; the D is unclear. There are 13 residues in the CDR3. V gave up 4 bases and J gave up 0 bases, with 6 bases separating them. Per germline, CDR1 SNHLY and CDR2 FYNNEI. The CDR3 coding sequence is TGTGCCAGCAGTGGGATAGTGAACACTGAAGCTTTCTTT. It specifies CASSGIVNTEAFF. The variable domain in full, completed from reference TRBV2 and TRBJ1-1, reads EPEVTQTPSHQVTQMGQEVILRCVPISNHLYFYWYRQILGQKVEFLVSFYNNEISEKSEIFDDQFSVERPDGSNFTLKIRSTKLEDSAMYFCASSGIVNTEAFFGQGTRLTVV.

The chain couples TRBV7-3 to TRBJ1-1; TRBD1 matches 7 bases. Germline trimming cut 5 bases from V and 5 bases from J; bases unmatched to any gene: 5. The CDR3 is 13 amino acids. Germline assignment: CDR1 SGHTA and CDR2 FQGTGA. The CDR3 sequence is CASSLDRRTEAFF. As DNA, the CDR3 is TGTGCCAGCAGCCTGGACAGGAGGACTGAAGCTTTCTTT.

This clonotype was seen a handful of times. The rearrangement uses TRBV6-5 and TRBJ2-3; D call uncertain. The length of the CDR3 is 15 residues. The V and J ends lost 6 bases and 2 bases respectively, with 15 bases between them. Per the germline V gene, CDR1 is MNHEY and CDR2 is SVGAGI. The chain's CDR3 is CASSAKGWYTDTQYF. The CDR3 DNA reads as TGTGCCAGCAGCGCTAAGGGATGGTACACAGATACGCAGTATTTT.

This clonotype was counted a few times. The V gene is TRBV5-1, the J gene TRBJ2-5; unclear D gene. The CDR3 runs 15 residues. Germline CDR1 and CDR2: SGHRS and YFSETQ. V was cut by 4 bases and J by 5 bases, with 18 bases left in between. The CDR3 loop is CASSASSGSQETQYF. The CDR3 DNA follows: TGCGCCAGCAGCGCCTCCTCTGGGTCGCAGGAGACCCAGTACTTC.